This entry concerns a single TCR beta chain. Its antigen remains unidentified. Germline CDR1 and CDR2: SEHNR and FQNEAQ (reference sequence). Trimming shortened V by 8 bases and J by 6 bases, and 7 bases separated the two germline ends. This CDR3 has 11 amino acids. Sequencing used immunoSEQ multiplex PCR; TCRdb keeps in-frame clones, though not all of them. Counted here are tens of thousands of clones, 94% occurring once; the ten biggest clones make up around 10%. These data come from a study of OX40 agonist ivuxolimab in advanced cancers. For the study at large: The dose-escalation cohort was around 83% male, with a mean age of about 60 years, ranging roughly 20 to 80.

Study-wide results and limits: More expanded clones were found, on average, in CD8+ than in CD4+ T cells.

The rearrangement joins TRBV7-9 to TRBJ2-2; the D is unclear. The TCR sequence derives from an adult with an advanced solid tumor such as melanoma, head and neck, liver or kidney cancer. The sequenced sample was CD4+ or CD8+ T cells sorted from blood, obtained in a trial of the OX40 agonist ivuxolimab. The CDR3 sequence is CASENAGELFF. The CDR3 bases are TGTGCCAGCGAGAATGCCGGGGAGCTGTTTTTT.